These 4 T cell receptor beta chains originate from one sample sequenced in a study of molecular identifiers for immune sequencing clone quantification. One entry per CDR3 protein, called by TCRdb with MiXCR from the PCR reads. The sample includes hundreds of thousands of distinct CDR3 sequences, 20% to 25% of them seen just once. The sequencing input was naive CD8+ T cells from blood, with Jurkat cell RNA spiked in. Subset meaning: FACS-sorted CD8+CD4-CCR7+CD45RA+ naive T cells. These receptors originate from a human donor in good health. Some libraries in this study had Jurkat cell RNA spiked in.

This clonotype has a count of ten or more. The rearrangement joins TRBV29-1 to TRBJ2-7, with a possible D match to TRBD1 (6 bases). The CDR3 runs 13 residues. In germline, CDR1 is SQVTM, CDR2 ANQGSEA. Trimming shortened V by 6 bases and J by 2 bases, and 14 bases separated the two germline ends. The CDR3 bases are TGCAGCGTCGTAACAGGGTTGGCCTACGAGCAGTACTTC. Translating gives CSVVTGLAYEQYF.

This clonotype turned up a few times. The chain joins TRBV7-2 to TRBJ2-3; tentatively, D is TRBD2 (5 bases). The germline V gene encodes CDR1 SGHTA and CDR2 FQGNSA. V was clipped by 3 bases and J by 8 bases, with 9 bases between them. CDR3 length: 12 residues. The CDR3 bases are TGTGCCAGCAGCTTGGGAGAGCCTACGCAGTATTTT. It yields the protein CASSLGEPTQYF.

The V and J genes are TRBV6-5 and TRBJ2-3, with 7 bases identical to TRBD2. After removal of 8 bases from V and 0 bases from J, the junction contained 11 bases not matched to a gene. Germline V CDR1 and CDR2: MNHEY, SVGAGI. The CDR3 totals 16 residues. Written as DNA, the CDR3 is TGTGCCAGCTCCCCAGCGGGGAGTTATAGCACAGATACGCAGTATTTT. Its protein is CASSPAGSYSTDTQYF.

Turning to this clonotype: Compared with germline, one end of the junction differs, possibly owing to a read error. This sequence joins TRBV4-1 and TRBJ2-1, with 7 bases fitting TRBD2. The CDR3 runs to 14 residues. In germline, CDR1 is MGHRA, CDR2 YSYEKL. The CDR3 DNA follows: TGCGCCAGCGGCCAAGTTGGGTCTAGCGGTGAGCAGTTCTTC. It is translated as CASGQVGSSGEQFF.